This TCR beta chain appears in the sequencing data of a study of T-cell reconstitution after alpha-beta-depleted transplantation in children. This clonotype was picked up many times. Its specificity is not known. The TCRbeta library was prepared with unique molecular identifiers. TCRdb re-called the PCR reads through MiXCR, storing one row per CDR3 protein. This sample has about 490,000 distinct CDR3 sequences, with under 12% found just once. The V end lost 6 bases, the J end lost 4 bases, and 16 bases lay between the germline ends. The CDR3 covers 14 residues. Germline values: CDR1 MNHEY, CDR2 SVGEGT. Study-wide findings and caveats: Reportedly, only several hundred clones from non-depleted graft cells drove alpha-beta T-cell counts at about two months. Newly produced T cells mostly provided counts and TCRbeta diversity after one year, as hyperexpanded clones declined.

The material was PBMCs, obtained before TCRalphabeta/CD19-depleted stem cell transplant. This receptor was taken from a child aged 2-15 years with inherited bone marrow failure, due to receive a stem cell transplant. The chain employs TRBV6-2 or TRBV6-3 and TRBJ2-7; D unclear. Here the CDR3 reads CASRGMDLSYEQYF. CDR3 nucleotides: TGTGCCAGCAGAGGTATGGACCTATCATACGAGCAGTACTTC.